This entry is about one T cell receptor (beta chain). Preparation of the TCRbeta library was carried out with unique molecular identifiers. A single record per CDR3 protein comes from TCRdb applying MiXCR to the PCR reads. This table has 500,000 to 600,000 distinct CDR3 sequences, approximately 29% appearing once. The CDR3 is 16 residues long. The germline V and J ends were trimmed by 5 bases and 1 base, with 15 bases remaining between them. Germline lookup yields CDR1 SNHLY and CDR2 FYNNEI. This sample is part of a study of T-cell reconstitution after alpha-beta-depleted transplantation in children. This specimen consisted of PBMCs from the stem cell graft donor, obtained from the stem cell graft. This chain joins TRBV2 and TRBJ2-1; possibly TRBD1 for D (5 bases). This TCR derives from a human donor who donated a stem cell graft to a child with aplastic anemia. CDR3 bases: TGTGCCAGCAGTTACCCGACCCAGGGTTCCTACAATGAGCAGTTCTTC. The encoded protein is CASSYPTQGSYNEQFF.